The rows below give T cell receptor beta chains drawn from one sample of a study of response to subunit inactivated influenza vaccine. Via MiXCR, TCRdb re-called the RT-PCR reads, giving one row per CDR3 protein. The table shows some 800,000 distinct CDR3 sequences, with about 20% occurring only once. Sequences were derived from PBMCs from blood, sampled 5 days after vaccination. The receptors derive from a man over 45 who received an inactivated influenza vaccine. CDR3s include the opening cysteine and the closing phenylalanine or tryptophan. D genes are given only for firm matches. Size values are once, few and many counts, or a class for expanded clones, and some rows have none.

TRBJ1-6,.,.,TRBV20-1,CSAHRAGYNSPLHF,TGCAGTGCTCACCGGGCCGGATATAATTCACCCCTCCACTTT
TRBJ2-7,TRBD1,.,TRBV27,CASSLRGLPYEQYF,TGTGCCAGCAGTTTAAGGGGGCTACCCTACGAGCAGTACTTC
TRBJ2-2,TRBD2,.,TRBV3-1,CASSPLPLRGFPGELFF,TGTGCCAGCAGCCCCCTCCCCCTGCGGGGGTTTCCCGGGGAGCTGTTTTTT
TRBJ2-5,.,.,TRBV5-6,CASRRELGTQYF,TGTGCCAGCAGGAGGGAACTCGGGACCCAGTACTTC
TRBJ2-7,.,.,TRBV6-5,CASSYSRGTRAYF,TGTGCCAGCAGTTACTCCAGGGGTACTCGGGCGTACTTC
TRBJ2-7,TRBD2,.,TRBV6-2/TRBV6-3,CASSYTGLADSYEQYF,TGTGCCAGCAGTTACACGGGACTAGCTGACTCCTACGAGCAGTACTTC
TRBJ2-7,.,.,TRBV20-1,CSAKRTGTGEQYF,TGCAGTGCCAAAAGAACAGGAACGGGGGAGCAGTACTTC
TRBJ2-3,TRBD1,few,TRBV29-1,CSVAGTESTDTQYF,TGCAGCGTAGCCGGGACAGAAAGCACAGATACGCAGTATTTT
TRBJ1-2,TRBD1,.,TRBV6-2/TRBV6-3,CASKPQGARIYGYTF,TGTGCCAGCAAACCCCAGGGGGCGCGCATCTATGGCTACACCTTC
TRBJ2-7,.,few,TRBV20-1,CSARPPGTAVLEQYF,TGCAGTGCTAGACCTCCAGGGACCGCCGTTCTCGAGCAGTACTTC
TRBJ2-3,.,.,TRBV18,CASSPRGVGTDTQYF,TGTGCCAGCTCACCACGGGGTGTGGGCACAGATACGCAGTATTTT
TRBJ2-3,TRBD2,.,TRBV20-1,CSATGLAEQPFTDTQYF,TGCAGTGCTACGGGACTAGCGGAACAACCATTCACAGATACGCAGTATTTT
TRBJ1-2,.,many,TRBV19,CATPTRDGYTF,TGTGCCACCCCAACCAGGGATGGCTACACCTTC
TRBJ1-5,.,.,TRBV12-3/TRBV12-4,CASSSGLSQHF,TGTGCCAGCAGTTCTGGGTTGTCCCAGCATTTT
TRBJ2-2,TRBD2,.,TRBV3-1,CASSQTGTSGRGLFF,TGTGCCAGCAGCCAAACCGGGACTAGCGGGAGAGGACTGTTTTTT
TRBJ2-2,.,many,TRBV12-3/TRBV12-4,CASGRATGELFF,TGTGCCAGCGGCAGGGCCACCGGGGAGCTGTTTTTT
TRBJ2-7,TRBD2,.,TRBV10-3,CAISPPGLAVYEQYF,TGTGCCATCAGCCCCCCGGGACTAGCGGTCTACGAGCAGTACTTC
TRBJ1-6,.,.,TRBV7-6,CASSLAELGNSPLHF,TGTGCCAGCAGCTTAGCTGAATTGGGGAATTCACCCCTCCACTTT
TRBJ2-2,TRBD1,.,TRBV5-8,CASSHDRGGTGELFF,TGTGCCAGCAGCCACGACAGGGGAGGTACCGGGGAGCTGTTTTTT
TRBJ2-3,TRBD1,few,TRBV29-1,CSVEAGGRTDTQYF,TGCAGCGTTGAGGCAGGGGGCAGAACAGATACGCAGTATTTT
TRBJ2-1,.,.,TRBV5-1,CASSLSDIPEQFF,TGCGCCAGCAGCTTGTCGGATATACCTGAGCAGTTCTTC
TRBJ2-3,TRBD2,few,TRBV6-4,CASSEYGRFEDTQYF,TGTGCCAGCAGTGAATACGGGAGGTTTGAAGATACGCAGTATTTT
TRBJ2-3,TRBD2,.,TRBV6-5,CTSSSTTSGRSSDTQYF,TGTACCAGCAGTTCCACCACTAGCGGGAGAAGTTCAGATACGCAGTATTTT
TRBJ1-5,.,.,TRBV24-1,CATSDSTPGGNQPQHF,TGTGCCACCAGTGACTCTACACCGGGGGGCAATCAGCCCCAGCATTTT
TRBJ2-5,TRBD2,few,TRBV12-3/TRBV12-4,CASSILAGETQYF,TGTGCCAGCAGTATACTAGCGGGAGAGACCCAGTACTTC
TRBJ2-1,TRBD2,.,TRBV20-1,CSARGLAVYNEQFF,TGCAGTGCTAGAGGACTAGCGGTCTACAATGAGCAGTTCTTC
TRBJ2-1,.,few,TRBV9,CASSVGSTNEQFF,TGTGCCAGCAGCGTAGGTTCCACGAATGAGCAGTTCTTC
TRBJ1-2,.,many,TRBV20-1,CSASTTYGYTF,TGCAGTGCTAGCACAACCTATGGCTACACCTTC
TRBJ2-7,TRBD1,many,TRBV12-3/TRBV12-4,CASSLEQGSYEQYF,TGTGCCAGCAGTTTAGAACAGGGGAGCTACGAGCAGTACTTC
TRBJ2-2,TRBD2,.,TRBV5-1,CASRRAGVPNTGELFF,TGCGCCAGCAGAAGAGCGGGAGTACCGAACACCGGGGAGCTGTTTTTT
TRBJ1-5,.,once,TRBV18,CASSPRGGPQHF,TGTGCCAGCTCACCACGGGGAGGGCCCCAGCATTTT
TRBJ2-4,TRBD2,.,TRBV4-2,CASSQVGRTSGTRGIQYF,TGTGCCAGCAGCCAAGTTGGGCGGACTAGCGGGACCCGGGGCATTCAGTACTTC
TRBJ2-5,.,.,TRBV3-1,CASSPPGLGAETQYF,TGTGCCAGCAGCCCCCCGGGACTGGGGGCTGAGACCCAGTACTTC
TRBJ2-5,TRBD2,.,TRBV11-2,CASSPRTSVLATQYF,TGTGCCAGCAGCCCTCGGACTAGCGTCTTGGCGACCCAGTACTTC
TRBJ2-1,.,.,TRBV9,CASSVGLSGSSYNEQFF,TGTGCCAGCAGCGTAGGGTTATCGGGTAGCTCCTACAATGAGCAGTTCTTC
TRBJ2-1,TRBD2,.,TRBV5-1,CASSLEREYNEQFF,TGCGCCAGCAGCTTGGAGCGGGAGTACAATGAGCAGTTCTTC